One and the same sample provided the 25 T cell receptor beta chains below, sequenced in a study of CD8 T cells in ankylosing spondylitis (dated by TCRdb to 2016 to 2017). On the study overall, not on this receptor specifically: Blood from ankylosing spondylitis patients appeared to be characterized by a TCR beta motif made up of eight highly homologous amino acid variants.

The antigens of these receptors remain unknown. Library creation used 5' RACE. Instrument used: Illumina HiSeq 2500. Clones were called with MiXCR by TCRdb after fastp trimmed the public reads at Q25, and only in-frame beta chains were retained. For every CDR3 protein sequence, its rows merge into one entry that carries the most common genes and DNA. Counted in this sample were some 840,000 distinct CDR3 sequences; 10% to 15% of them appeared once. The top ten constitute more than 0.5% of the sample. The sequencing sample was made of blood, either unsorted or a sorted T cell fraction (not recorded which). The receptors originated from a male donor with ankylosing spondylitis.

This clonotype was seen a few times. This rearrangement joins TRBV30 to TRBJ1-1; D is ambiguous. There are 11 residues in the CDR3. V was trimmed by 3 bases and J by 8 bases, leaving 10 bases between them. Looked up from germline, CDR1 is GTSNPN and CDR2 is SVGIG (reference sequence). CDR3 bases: TGTGCCTGGAGCCAGATCCGGGAAGCTTTCTTT. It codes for CAWSQIREAFF.

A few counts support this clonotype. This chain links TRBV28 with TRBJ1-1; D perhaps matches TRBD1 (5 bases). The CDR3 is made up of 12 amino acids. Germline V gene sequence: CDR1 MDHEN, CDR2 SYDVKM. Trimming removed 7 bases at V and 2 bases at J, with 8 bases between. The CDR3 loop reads CASKTVNTEAFF. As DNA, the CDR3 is TGTGCCAGCAAGACAGTTAACACTGAAGCTTTCTTT.

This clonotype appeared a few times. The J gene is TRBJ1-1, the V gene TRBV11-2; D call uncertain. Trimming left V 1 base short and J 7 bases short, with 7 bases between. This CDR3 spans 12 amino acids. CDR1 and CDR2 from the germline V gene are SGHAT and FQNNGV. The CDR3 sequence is CASSLGGFEAFF. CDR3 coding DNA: TGTGCCAGCAGCTTAGGAGGGTTTGAAGCTTTCTTT.

The DNA of the CDR3 is TGCAGTGCCAAGCGATCCGGCGGCAATCAGCCCCAGCATTTT. It encodes CSAKRSGGNQPQHF. The V and J genes are TRBV20-1 and TRBJ1-5; D gene uncertain. V was shortened by 6 bases and J by 2 bases, with 14 bases between the two germline ends. In germline, CDR1 is DFQATT, CDR2 SNEGSKA (reference sequence). The CDR3 runs 14 residues.

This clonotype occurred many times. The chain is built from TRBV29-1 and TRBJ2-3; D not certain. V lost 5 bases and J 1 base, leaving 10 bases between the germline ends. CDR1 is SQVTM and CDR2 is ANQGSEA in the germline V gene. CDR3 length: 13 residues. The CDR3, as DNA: TGCAGCGTTTACGGTATAGGCACAGATACGCAGTATTTT. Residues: CSVYGIGTDTQYF.

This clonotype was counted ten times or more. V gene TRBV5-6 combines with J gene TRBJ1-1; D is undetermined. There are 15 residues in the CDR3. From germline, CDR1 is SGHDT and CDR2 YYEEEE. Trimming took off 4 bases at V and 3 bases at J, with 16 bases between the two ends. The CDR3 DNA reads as TGTGCCAGCAGCCCGGTTGGGCAGGCGTACACTGAAGCTTTCTTT. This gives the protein CASSPVGQAYTEAFF.

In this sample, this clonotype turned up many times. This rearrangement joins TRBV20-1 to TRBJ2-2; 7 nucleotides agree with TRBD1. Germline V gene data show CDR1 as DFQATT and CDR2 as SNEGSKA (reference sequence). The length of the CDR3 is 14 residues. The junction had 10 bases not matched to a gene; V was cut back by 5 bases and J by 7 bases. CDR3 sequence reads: CSALRQGVDGELFF. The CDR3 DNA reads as TGCAGTGCTCTGCGACAGGGCGTGGACGGGGAGCTGTTTTTT.

CDR3 coding DNA: TGCGCCAGCAGTGTTGACAGGGGGGCTATTGGGGAGCTGTTTTTT. It is translated as CASSVDRGAIGELFF. The rearrangement uses TRBV10-2 and TRBJ2-2; the match to TRBD1 covers 9 bases. CDR1 WSHSY and CDR2 SAAADI come from the germline V gene. Trimming took 4 bases from V and 8 from J; bases not matched to a gene: 8. CDR3 size: 15 residues.

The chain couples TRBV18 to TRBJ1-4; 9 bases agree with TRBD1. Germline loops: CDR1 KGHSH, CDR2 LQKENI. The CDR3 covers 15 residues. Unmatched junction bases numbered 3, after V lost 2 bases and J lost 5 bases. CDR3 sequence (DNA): TGTGCCAGCTCACCATGGACAGGGGAAAATGAAAAACTGTTTTTT. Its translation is CASSPWTGENEKLFF.

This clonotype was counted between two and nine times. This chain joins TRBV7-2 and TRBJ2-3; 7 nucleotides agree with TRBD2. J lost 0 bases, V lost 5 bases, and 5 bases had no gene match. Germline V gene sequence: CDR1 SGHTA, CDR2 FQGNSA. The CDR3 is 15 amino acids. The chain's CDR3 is CASSTQAGSTDTQYF. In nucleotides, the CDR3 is TGTGCCAGCAGCACCCAAGCGGGAAGCACAGATACGCAGTATTTT.

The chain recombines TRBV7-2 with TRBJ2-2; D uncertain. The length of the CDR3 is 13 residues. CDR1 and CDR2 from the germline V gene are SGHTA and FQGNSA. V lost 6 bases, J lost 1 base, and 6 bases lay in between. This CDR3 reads CASRPLNTGELFF. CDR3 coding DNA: TGTGCCAGCAGGCCTTTGAACACCGGGGAGCTGTTTTTT.

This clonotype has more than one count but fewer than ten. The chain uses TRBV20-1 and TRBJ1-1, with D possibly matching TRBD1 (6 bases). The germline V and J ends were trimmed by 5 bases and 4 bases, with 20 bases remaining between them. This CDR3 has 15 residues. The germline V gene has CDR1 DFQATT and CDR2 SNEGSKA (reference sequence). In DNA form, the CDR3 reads TGCAGTGCTCCATCCCGCCTGAGGGGGGTCACTGAAGCTTTCTTT. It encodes CSAPSRLRGVTEAFF.

The CDR3: CASSQESGANVLTF. CDR3 nucleotide sequence: TGCGCCAGCAGCCAAGAATCCGGGGCCAACGTCCTGACTTTC. This chain uses TRBV4-3 with TRBJ2-6; no clear D. V was shortened by 0 bases and J by 4 bases, with 4 bases between the two germline ends. Germline CDR1 and CDR2: LGHNA and YSLEER. CDR3 length: 14 residues.

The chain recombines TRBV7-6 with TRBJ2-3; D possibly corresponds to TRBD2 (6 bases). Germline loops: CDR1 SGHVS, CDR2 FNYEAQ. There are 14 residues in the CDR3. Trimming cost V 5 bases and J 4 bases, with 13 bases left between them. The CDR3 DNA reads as TGTGCCAGCAGCCAATCGGACTACCCAGATACGCAGTATTTT. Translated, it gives CASSQSDYPDTQYF.

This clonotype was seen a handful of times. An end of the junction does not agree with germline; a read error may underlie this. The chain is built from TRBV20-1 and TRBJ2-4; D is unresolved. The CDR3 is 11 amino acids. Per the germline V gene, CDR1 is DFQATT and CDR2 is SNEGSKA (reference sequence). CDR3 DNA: TGCAGTGCTAGAACCCAAACGGTAGTTTCCTTC. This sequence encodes CSARTQTVVSF.

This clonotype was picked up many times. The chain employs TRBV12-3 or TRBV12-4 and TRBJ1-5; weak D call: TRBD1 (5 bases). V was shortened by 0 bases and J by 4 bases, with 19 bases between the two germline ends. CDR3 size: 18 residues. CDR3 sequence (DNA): TGTGCCAGCAGTTTAGCTAAACCGGGACGGCGCCCAAATCAGCCCCAGCATTTT. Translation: CASSLAKPGRRPNQPQHF.

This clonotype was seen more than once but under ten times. The chain's CDR3 is CASSLGLQGYEQYF. The CDR3 coding sequence is TGTGCCAGCAGTTTGGGGCTGCAGGGTTACGAGCAGTACTTC. The chain carries TRBV6-5 and TRBJ2-7; possibly TRBD1 for D (5 bases). Trimming cost V 4 bases and J 4 bases, with 14 bases left between them. This CDR3 is built from 14 residues. The germline V gene encodes CDR1 MNHEY and CDR2 SVGAGI.

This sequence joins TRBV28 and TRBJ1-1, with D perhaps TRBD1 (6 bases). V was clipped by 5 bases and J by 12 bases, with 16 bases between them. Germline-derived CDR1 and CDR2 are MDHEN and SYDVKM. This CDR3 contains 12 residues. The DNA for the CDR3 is TGTGCCAGCAGTAAGGGTACAGGGTGGACTTTCTTT. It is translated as CASSKGTGWTFF.

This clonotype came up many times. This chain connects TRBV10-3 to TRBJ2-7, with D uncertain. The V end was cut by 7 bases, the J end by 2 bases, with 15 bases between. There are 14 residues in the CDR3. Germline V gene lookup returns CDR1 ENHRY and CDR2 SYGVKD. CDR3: CAIKQTSQAYEQYF. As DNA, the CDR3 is TGTGCCATCAAACAGACCTCGCAGGCCTACGAGCAGTACTTC.

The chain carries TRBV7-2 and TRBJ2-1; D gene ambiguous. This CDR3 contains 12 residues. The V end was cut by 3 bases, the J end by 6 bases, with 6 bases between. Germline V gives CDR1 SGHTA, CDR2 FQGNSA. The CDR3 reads CASSFISNEQFF. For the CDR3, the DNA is TGTGCCAGCAGCTTTATATCCAATGAGCAGTTCTTC.

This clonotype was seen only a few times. The CDR3 coding sequence is TGTGCCAGCAGCACCGTGACAGGACCCGAAAAACTGTTTTTT. It codes for CASSTVTGPEKLFF. This rearrangement joins TRBV7-9 to TRBJ1-4; D might be TRBD1 (6 bases). Trimming stripped 5 bases from V and 8 bases from J, with 15 bases between. Germline values: CDR1 SEHNR, CDR2 FQNEAQ (reference sequence). The CDR3 sequence is 14 residues long.

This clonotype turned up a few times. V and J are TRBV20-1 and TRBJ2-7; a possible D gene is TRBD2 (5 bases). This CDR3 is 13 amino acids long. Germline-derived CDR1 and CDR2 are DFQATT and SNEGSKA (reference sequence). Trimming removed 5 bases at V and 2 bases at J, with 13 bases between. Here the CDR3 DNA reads TGCAGTGCTCTGAGGCTAGCCGCCTACGAGCAGTACTTC. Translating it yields CSALRLAAYEQYF.

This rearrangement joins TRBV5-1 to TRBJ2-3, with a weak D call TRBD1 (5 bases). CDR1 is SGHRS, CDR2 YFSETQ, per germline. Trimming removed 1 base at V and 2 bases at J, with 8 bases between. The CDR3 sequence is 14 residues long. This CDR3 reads CASSLKGNTDTQYF. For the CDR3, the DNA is TGCGCCAGCAGCTTGAAGGGGAACACAGATACGCAGTATTTT.

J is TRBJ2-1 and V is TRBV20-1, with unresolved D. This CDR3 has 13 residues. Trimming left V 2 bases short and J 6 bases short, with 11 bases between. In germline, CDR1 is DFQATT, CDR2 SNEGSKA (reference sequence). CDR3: CSARYLGRNEQFF. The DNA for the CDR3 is TGCAGTGCTAGATATCTCGGTCGCAATGAGCAGTTCTTC.

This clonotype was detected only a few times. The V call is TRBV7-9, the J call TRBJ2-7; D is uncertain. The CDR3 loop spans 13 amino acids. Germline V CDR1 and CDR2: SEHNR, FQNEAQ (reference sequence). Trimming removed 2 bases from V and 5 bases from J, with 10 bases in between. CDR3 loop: CASSLMAPNEQYF. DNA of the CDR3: TGTGCCAGCAGCTTAATGGCCCCGAACGAGCAGTACTTC.